Listed below are T cell receptor beta chains from one sample, sequenced in a study of radiotherapy plus CTLA-4 blockade in lung cancer. TCRdb's copy holds only in-frame clones and misses some; the assay was immunoSEQ multiplex PCR. The sample includes about 120,000 clones, 65% to 85% seen only once; the top ten take 4% to 6%. This specimen was peripheral blood, taken from a patient treated with radiotherapy plus ipilimumab. Receptors originate from a human donor with non-small cell lung cancer who had a partial response to radiotherapy plus ipilimumab. Both conserved end residues are part of each CDR3. Each record gives: clone size, V gene, J gene, D gene, CDR3 DNA, CDR3 protein. A D gene is named only where the DNA matches it firmly. Only part of the rows carry a size: once, few, many, or a class if the clone is expanded.

clone size: NA
V gene: TRBV5-6
J gene: TRBJ1-3
D gene: NA
CDR3 DNA: TGTGCCAGCAGCTTGGGGAGAAATGTAAACACCATATATTTT
CDR3 protein: CASSLGRNVNTIYF

clone size: once
V gene: TRBV11-2
J gene: TRBJ2-3
D gene: NA
CDR3 DNA: TGTGCCAGCAGCTTCGGGACACTTAGCACAGATACGCAGTATTTT
CDR3 protein: CASSFGTLSTDTQYF

clone size: NA
V gene: TRBV30
J gene: TRBJ2-7
D gene: NA
CDR3 DNA: TGTGCCTGGTCGACAGTACAGGGGCAGTACTTC
CDR3 protein: CAWSTVQGQYF

clone size: NA
V gene: TRBV6-1
J gene: TRBJ1-2
D gene: NA
CDR3 DNA: TGTGCCAGCAGTGAAGGGCTGGGGGCGATGATAGACTATGGCTACACCTTC
CDR3 protein: CASSEGLGAMIDYGYTF

clone size: NA
V gene: TRBV28
J gene: TRBJ2-1
D gene: TRBD1
CDR3 DNA: TGTGCCAGCAGTCCTTATAAGACAGGGTCGACCCACAATGAGCAGTTCTTC
CDR3 protein: CASSPYKTGSTHNEQFF

clone size: few
V gene: TRBV6-1
J gene: TRBJ1-3
D gene: TRBD1
CDR3 DNA: TGTGCCAGCAGTGACTCGGACAGGACGAACACCATATATTTT
CDR3 protein: CASSDSDRTNTIYF

clone size: NA
V gene: TRBV6-5
J gene: TRBJ1-3
D gene: TRBD1
CDR3 DNA: TGTGCCAGCTCAGGACAGGCCTCTGGAAACACCATATATTTT
CDR3 protein: CASSGQASGNTIYF

clone size: NA
V gene: TRBV5-1
J gene: TRBJ1-4
D gene: TRBD1
CDR3 DNA: TGCGCCAGCAGGGAGGGACAGTTAAATGAAAAACTGTTTTTT
CDR3 protein: CASREGQLNEKLFF

clone size: once
V gene: TRBV6-6
J gene: TRBJ2-1
D gene: NA
CDR3 DNA: TGTGCCAGCAGTTACCCCACAGGGAGCTCCTACAATGAGCAGTTCTTC
CDR3 protein: CASSYPTGSSYNEQFF

clone size: NA
V gene: TRBV6-5
J gene: TRBJ1-4
D gene: NA
CDR3 DNA: TGTGCCAGCAGTTACTCTTCAAGAGGGGAAAAACTGTTTTTT
CDR3 protein: CASSYSSRGEKLFF

clone size: once
V gene: TRBV5-1
J gene: TRBJ1-2
D gene: NA
CDR3 DNA: TGCGCCAGCAGCGAGTTTGGGGAGCCTGGCTACACCTTC
CDR3 protein: CASSEFGEPGYTF

clone size: NA
V gene: TRBV2
J gene: TRBJ1-4
D gene: TRBD1
CDR3 DNA: TGTGCCAGCAGCTCGGGACAGGAAGGGGAAAAACTGTTTTTT
CDR3 protein: CASSSGQEGEKLFF

clone size: NA
V gene: TRBV6-1
J gene: TRBJ2-1
D gene: NA
CDR3 DNA: TGTGCCAGCGTGGGAGGGGGACTATCCTACAATGAGCAGTTCTTC
CDR3 protein: CASVGGGLSYNEQFF

clone size: NA
V gene: TRBV28
J gene: TRBJ2-3
D gene: TRBD2
CDR3 DNA: TGTGCCAGCAGTTTATTTAGCGGGAGGGCGGCAGATACGCAGTATTTT
CDR3 protein: CASSLFSGRAADTQYF

clone size: NA
V gene: TRBV7-9
J gene: TRBJ1-4
D gene: NA
CDR3 DNA: TGTGCCAGCAGCTTAGCGGCCGGGGAGGACGAAAAACTGTTTTTT
CDR3 protein: CASSLAAGEDEKLFF

clone size: NA
V gene: TRBV12-5
J gene: TRBJ2-2
D gene: NA
CDR3 DNA: TGTGCTAGTGGTGCATTAGCCGGCGGGGAGCTGTTTTTT
CDR3 protein: CASGALAGGELFF

clone size: once
V gene: TRBV6-1
J gene: TRBJ2-3
D gene: NA
CDR3 DNA: TGTGCCAGCAGTGAAGCCTTATGGGGGGGCTCACTCCTAACGGGCACGCAGTATTTT
CDR3 protein: CASSEALWGGSLLTGTQYF

clone size: NA
V gene: TRBV9
J gene: TRBJ2-7
D gene: NA
CDR3 DNA: TGTGCCAGCAGCGTCCAGGACTCAGCCTACGAGCAGTACTTC
CDR3 protein: CASSVQDSAYEQYF

clone size: NA
V gene: TRBV28
J gene: TRBJ1-2
D gene: NA
CDR3 DNA: TGTGCCAGCAGTTCGACACGAACAGGAATAAACTATGGCTACACCTTC
CDR3 protein: CASSSTRTGINYGYTF

clone size: NA
V gene: TRBV4-3
J gene: TRBJ2-1
D gene: TRBD2
CDR3 DNA: TGCGCCAGCAGCCAAGACCTCCCTAGCGGGAGGAGGAATGAGCAGTTCTTC
CDR3 protein: CASSQDLPSGRRNEQFF